The TCR beta chain under discussion was sequenced for a study of T-cell reconstitution after alpha-beta-depleted transplantation in children. General study results and limits: Reportedly, only several hundred clones from non-depleted graft cells drove alpha-beta T-cell counts at about two months. There were some patients whose high TCRbeta diversity at day 60 came from surviving recipient T cells and thymic progenitors.

V lost 1 base to trimming and J lost 7 bases, with 10 bases between them. CDR1 LNHNV and CDR2 YYDKDF come from the germline V gene (reference sequence). This CDR3 contains 13 residues. This clonotype was detected many times. As yet, its antigen is unknown. Construction of the TCRbeta library involved unique molecular identifiers. From the PCR reads, TCRdb called clonotypes with MiXCR, one entry per CDR3 protein. This table has 490,000 or so distinct CDR3 sequences, about 10% appearing once. The sequence was collected from a child between 2 and 9 years old with inherited bone marrow failure, due to receive a stem cell transplant. This chain uses TRBV15 with TRBJ1-1, with D unclear. The sample consisted of PBMCs, taken before TCRalphabeta/CD19-depleted stem cell transplant. The CDR3 region has the DNA TGTGCCACCAGCAGAGTCGGTAGGAATGAAGCTTTCTTT. Amino acids: CATSRVGRNEAFF.